A selection of T cell receptor beta chains follows, all from one sample in a study of cytomegalovirus exposure and HLA in healthy donors. Clones were sequenced by immunoSEQ multiplex PCR, and TCRdb holds only the in-frame ones, with some missing. Found here are some 110,000 clones, 10% of them singletons; the top ten hold 5% to 6.5%. Sequences were obtained from PBMCs. Receptors were obtained from a middle-aged man in good health and CMV-seropositive. Both conserved end residues are part of each CDR3. Each record gives: J gene, V gene, D gene, clone size, CDR3 DNA, CDR3 protein. D genes are given only for firm matches. The size entry is marked missing in some rows and otherwise reads once, few, many or a size class.

TRBJ2-2 TRBV4-3 TRBD2 few TGCGCCAGCAGCCACGCACTAGCGGGTCTCGGGGAGCTGTTTTTT CASSHALAGLGELFF
TRBJ1-2 TRBV10-3 . few TGTGCCATCAGTGAGGCGCAGGGGCGGGGCTACACCTTC CAISEAQGRGYTF
TRBJ2-7 TRBV20-1 . few TGCAGTGTCGAGGACAACTACGAGCAGTACTTC CSVEDNYEQYF
TRBJ2-7 TRBV30 . . TGTGCCTGGACAGCGAGGGAGGTTGCCGAGCAGTACTTC CAWTAREVAEQYF
TRBJ2-3 TRBV4-1 TRBD2 few TGCGCCAGCAGCCAAGCCCTAGCGGGAGGCACAGATACGCAGTATTTT CASSQALAGGTDTQYF
TRBJ2-3 TRBV7-9 . . TGTGCCAGCAGCTCGGCAGGGGTTACAGATACGCAGTATTTT CASSSAGVTDTQYF
TRBJ2-5 TRBV30 TRBD2 many TGTGCCTGGAGTGTAACGCGGACTAGCGGACCCCAAGAGACCCAGTACTTC CAWSVTRTSGPQETQYF
TRBJ1-1 TRBV6-5 . . TGTGCCAGCAGCCCCCGTGACTCCCGGCCGACTCGAGCTTTCTTT CASSPRDSRPTRAFF
TRBJ1-1 TRBV27 . . TGTGCCAGCAGTTTATCGCCGGGGATGGGCACTGAAGCTTTCTTT CASSLSPGMGTEAFF
TRBJ1-1 TRBV13 . few TGTGCCAGCACCCGGGGGGGTGGGGACACTGAAGCTTTCTTT CASTRGGGDTEAFF
TRBJ1-1 TRBV25-1 . . TGTGCCAGCAGTGAAGCCTTTACAGGGCGGAACACTGAAGCTTTCTTT CASSEAFTGRNTEAFF
TRBJ1-1 TRBV28 . . TGTGCCAGCAGTTCCCGGCAGGTGGAAGCTTTCTTT CASSSRQVEAFF
TRBJ2-3 TRBV7-2 TRBD2 . TGTGCCAGCAGCCCTACTAGCGGTGAGCCAGATACGCAGTATTTT CASSPTSGEPDTQYF
TRBJ2-2 TRBV4-3 . few TGCGCCAGCAGCCAAGAGAGATTAGAGGGCCGCACCGGGGAGCTGTTTTTT CASSQERLEGRTGELFF
TRBJ2-7 TRBV4-2 . few TGTGCCAGCAGCCAAGAAGATAGGGGGTCTGACGAGCAGTACTTC CASSQEDRGSDEQYF
TRBJ2-2 TRBV5-8 . . TGTGCCAGCAGCCTGAACAGGGACACCGGGGAGCTGTTTTTT CASSLNRDTGELFF
TRBJ2-1 TRBV6-5 . few TGTGCCAGCAGTTACAGTCCAGGGGCCAATGAGCAGTTCTTC CASSYSPGANEQFF